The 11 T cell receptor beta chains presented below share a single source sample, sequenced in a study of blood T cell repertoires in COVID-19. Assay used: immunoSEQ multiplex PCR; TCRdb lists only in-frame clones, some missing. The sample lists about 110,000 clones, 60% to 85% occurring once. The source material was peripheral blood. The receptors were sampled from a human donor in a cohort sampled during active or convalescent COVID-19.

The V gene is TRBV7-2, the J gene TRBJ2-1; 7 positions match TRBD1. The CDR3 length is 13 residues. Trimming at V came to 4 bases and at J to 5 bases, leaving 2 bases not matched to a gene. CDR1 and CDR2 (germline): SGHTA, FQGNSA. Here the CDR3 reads CASSSTGDNEQFF. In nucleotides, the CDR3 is TGTGCCAGCAGCTCCACAGGGGACAATGAGCAGTTCTTC.

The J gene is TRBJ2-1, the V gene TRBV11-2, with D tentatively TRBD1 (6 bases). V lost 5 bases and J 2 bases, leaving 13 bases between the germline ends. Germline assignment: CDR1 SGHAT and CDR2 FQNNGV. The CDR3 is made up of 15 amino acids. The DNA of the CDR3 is TGTGCCAGCAGCAAACAGGGTATCCCCTACAATGAGCAGTTCTTC. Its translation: CASSKQGIPYNEQFF.

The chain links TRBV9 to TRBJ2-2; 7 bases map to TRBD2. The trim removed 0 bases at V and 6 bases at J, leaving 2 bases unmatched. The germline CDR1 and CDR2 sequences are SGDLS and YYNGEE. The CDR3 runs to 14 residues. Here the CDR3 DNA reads TGTGCCAGCAGCGTAGCGGCGGGAGCCGGGGAGCTGTTTTTT. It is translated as CASSVAAGAGELFF.

The CDR3 loop is CASEKIGTAGYTF. CDR3 in DNA: TGTGCCAGCGAGAAAATAGGGACAGCTGGCTACACCTTC. V and J are TRBV28 and TRBJ1-2, with 7 bases aligning to TRBD1. The CDR3 extends over 13 amino acids. The trim removed 8 bases at V and 7 bases at J, leaving 10 bases unmatched. The germline V gene has CDR1 MDHEN and CDR2 SYDVKM.

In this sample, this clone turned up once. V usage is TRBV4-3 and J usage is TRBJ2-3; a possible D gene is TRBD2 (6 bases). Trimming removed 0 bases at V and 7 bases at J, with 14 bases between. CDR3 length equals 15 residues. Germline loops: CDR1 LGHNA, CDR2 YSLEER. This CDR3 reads CASSQDWRDEHTQYF. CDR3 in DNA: TGCGCCAGCAGCCAAGATTGGCGGGACGAACATACGCAGTATTTT.

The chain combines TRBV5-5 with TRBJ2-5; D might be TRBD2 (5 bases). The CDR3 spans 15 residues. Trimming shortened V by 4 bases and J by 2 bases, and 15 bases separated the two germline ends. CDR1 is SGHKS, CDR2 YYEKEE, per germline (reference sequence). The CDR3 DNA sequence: TGTGCCAGCAGCCCTAGGCCGGGATTGCAAGAGACCCAGTACTTC. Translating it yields CASSPRPGLQETQYF.

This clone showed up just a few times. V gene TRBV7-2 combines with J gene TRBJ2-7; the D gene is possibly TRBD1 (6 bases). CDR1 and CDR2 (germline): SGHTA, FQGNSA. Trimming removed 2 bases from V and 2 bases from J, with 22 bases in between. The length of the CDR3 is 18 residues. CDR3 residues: CASSLIQGIHPLTYEQYF. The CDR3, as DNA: TGTGCCAGCAGCTTAATCCAGGGGATACACCCCTTAACCTACGAGCAGTACTTC.

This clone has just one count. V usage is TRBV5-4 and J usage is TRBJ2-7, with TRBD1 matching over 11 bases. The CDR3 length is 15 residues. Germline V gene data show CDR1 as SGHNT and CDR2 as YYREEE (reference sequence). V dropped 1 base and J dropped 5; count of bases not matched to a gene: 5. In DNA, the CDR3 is TGTGCCAGCAGCTTGTTTGGACAGGGGGCCCACGAGCAGTACTTC. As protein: CASSLFGQGAHEQYF.

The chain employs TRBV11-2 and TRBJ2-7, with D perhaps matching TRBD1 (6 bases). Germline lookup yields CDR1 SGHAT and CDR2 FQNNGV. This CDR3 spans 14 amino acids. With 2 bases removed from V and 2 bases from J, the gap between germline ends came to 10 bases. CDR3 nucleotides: TGTGCCAGCAGCTTATCAGGGGCGGCCTACGAGCAGTACTTC. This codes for CASSLSGAAYEQYF.

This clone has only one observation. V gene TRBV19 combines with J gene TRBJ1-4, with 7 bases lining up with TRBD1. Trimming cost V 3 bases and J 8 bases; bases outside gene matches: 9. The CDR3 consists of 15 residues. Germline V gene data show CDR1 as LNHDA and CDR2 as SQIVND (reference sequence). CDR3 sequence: CASSITDRVREKLFF. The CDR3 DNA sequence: TGTGCCAGTAGTATTACAGACAGGGTCCGAGAAAAACTGTTTTTT.

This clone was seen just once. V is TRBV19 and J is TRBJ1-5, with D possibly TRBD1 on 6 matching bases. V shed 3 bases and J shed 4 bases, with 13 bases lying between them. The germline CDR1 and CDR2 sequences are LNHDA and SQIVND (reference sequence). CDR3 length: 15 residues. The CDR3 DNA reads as TGTGCCAGTAGTATGGAGGGGGGGCGGAATCAGCCCCAGCATTTT. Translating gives CASSMEGGRNQPQHF.